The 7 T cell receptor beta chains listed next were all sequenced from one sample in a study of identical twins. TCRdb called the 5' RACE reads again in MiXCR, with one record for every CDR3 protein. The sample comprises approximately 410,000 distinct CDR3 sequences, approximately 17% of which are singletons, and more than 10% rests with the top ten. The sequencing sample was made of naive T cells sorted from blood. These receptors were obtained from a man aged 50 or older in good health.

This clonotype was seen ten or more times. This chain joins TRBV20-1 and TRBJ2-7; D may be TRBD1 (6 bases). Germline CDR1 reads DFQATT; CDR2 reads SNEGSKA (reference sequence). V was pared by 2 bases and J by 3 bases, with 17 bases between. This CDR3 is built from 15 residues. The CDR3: CSARSSIWGLYEQYF. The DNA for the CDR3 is TGCAGTGCTAGATCCTCCATTTGGGGGCTCTACGAGCAGTACTTC.

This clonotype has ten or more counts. The CDR3 protein is CASSLRDRGSYGYTF. DNA for the CDR3: TGTGCCAGCAGCCTACGGGACAGGGGGAGTTATGGCTACACCTTC. The genes are TRBV7-8 and TRBJ1-2; 11 nucleotides line up with TRBD1. The germline CDR1 and CDR2 sequences are SGHVS and FQNEAQ. V shed 5 bases and J 5 bases; nucleotides not matched to a gene: 7. The CDR3 totals 15 residues.

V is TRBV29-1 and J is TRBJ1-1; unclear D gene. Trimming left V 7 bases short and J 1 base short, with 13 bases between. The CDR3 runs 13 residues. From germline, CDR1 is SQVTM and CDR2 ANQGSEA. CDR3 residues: CSASQTQNTEAFF. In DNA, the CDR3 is TGCAGCGCCAGCCAGACCCAGAACACTGAAGCTTTCTTT. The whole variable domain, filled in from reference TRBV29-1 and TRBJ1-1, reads SAVISQKPSRDICQRGTSLTIQCQVDSQVTMMFWYRQQPGQSLTLIATANQGSEATYESGFVIDKFPISRPNLTFSTLTVSNMSPEDSSIYLCSASQTQNTEAFFGQGTRLTVV.

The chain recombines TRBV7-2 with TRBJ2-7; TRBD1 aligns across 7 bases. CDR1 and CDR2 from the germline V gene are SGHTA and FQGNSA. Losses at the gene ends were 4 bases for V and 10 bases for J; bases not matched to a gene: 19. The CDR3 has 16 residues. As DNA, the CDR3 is TGTGCCAGCAGCTCGCCCCAGACAGGGTCCTCACTGAGTCAGTACTTC. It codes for CASSSPQTGSSLSQYF. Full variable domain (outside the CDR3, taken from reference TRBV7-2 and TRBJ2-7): GAGVSQSPSNKVTEKGKDVELRCDPISGHTALYWYRQSLGQGLEFLIYFQGNSAPDKSGLPSDRFSAERTGGSVSTLTIQRTQQEDSAVYLCASSSPQTGSSLSQYFGPGTRLTVT.

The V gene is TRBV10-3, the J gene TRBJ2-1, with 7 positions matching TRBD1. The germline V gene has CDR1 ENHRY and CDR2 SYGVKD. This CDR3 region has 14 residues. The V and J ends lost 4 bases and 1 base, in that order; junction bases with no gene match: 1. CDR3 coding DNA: TGTGCCATCAGTGGACAGGGTTCCTACAATGAGCAGTTCTTC. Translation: CAISGQGSYNEQFF.

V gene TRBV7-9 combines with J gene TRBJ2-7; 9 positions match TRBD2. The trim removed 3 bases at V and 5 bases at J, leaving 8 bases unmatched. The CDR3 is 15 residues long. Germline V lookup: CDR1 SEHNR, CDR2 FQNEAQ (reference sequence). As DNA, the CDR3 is TGTGCCAGCAGCTTCAAGGGACTAGCACACAACGAGCAGTACTTC. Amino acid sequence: CASSFKGLAHNEQYF.

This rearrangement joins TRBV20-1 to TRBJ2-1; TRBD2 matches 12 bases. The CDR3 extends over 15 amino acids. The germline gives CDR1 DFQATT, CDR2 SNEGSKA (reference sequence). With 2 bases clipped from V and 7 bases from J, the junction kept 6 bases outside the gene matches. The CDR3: CSARRPSGGGNEQFF. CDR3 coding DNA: TGCAGTGCTAGAAGACCTAGCGGGGGGGGAAATGAGCAGTTCTTC.